The 22 T cell receptor beta chains in this list originate from one sample, sequenced in a study of blood T cell repertoires in COVID-19. Clones were read by immunoSEQ multiplex PCR, and TCRdb kept only the in-frame ones, dropping some. The data hold around 250,000 clones, with around four fifths observed a single time. The sample taken for sequencing was peripheral blood. The receptors here all came from a man older than 75 with acute or convalescent COVID-19.

The V gene is TRBV20-1, the J gene TRBJ1-1, with D tentatively TRBD1 (5 bases). In germline, CDR1 is DFQATT, CDR2 SNEGSKA (reference sequence). This CDR3 region has 13 residues. V lost 4 bases, J lost 1 base, and 10 bases lay in between. The CDR3 bases are TGCAGTGCTATTGACAGTTCGAACACTGAAGCTTTCTTT. It codes for CSAIDSSNTEAFF.

As DNA, the CDR3 is TGCAGCGTTGTTAGCGGGAGGGCCAGTGAGCAGTTCTTC. It yields the protein CSVVSGRASEQFF. The rearrangement uses TRBV29-1 and TRBJ2-1; TRBD2 agrees at 11 bases. Germline values: CDR1 SQVTM, CDR2 ANQGSEA. This CDR3 contains 13 residues. V dropped 4 bases and J dropped 9; count of bases not matched to a gene: 5.

V is TRBV2 and J is TRBJ2-7; 9 bases match TRBD2. The CDR3 totals 17 residues. Germline V gene data show CDR1 as SNHLY and CDR2 as FYNNEI. Trimming at V came to 7 bases and at J to 3 bases, leaving 16 bases not matched to a gene. The CDR3 sequence is CASTLRDGGGADYEQYF. The CDR3 DNA is TGTGCCAGCACGCTCCGGGACGGCGGGGGGGCCGACTACGAGCAGTACTTC. The full variable domain, with the rest looked up from reference TRBV2 and TRBJ2-7, is EPEVTQTPSHQVTQMGQEVILRCVPISNHLYFYWYRQILGQKVEFLVSFYNNEISEKSEIFDDQFSVERPDGSNFTLKIRSTKLEDSAMYFCASTLRDGGGADYEQYFGPGTRLTVT.

This clone has a handful of counts. The chain employs TRBV11-2 and TRBJ2-7, with 11 bases matching TRBD2. The CDR3 consists of 14 residues. CDR1 is SGHAT, CDR2 FQNNGV, per germline. V lost 5 bases, J lost 2 bases, and 2 bases stayed unmatched. This CDR3 reads CASSISGGAYEQYF. The DNA for the CDR3 is TGTGCCAGCAGCATTAGCGGGGGGGCCTACGAGCAGTACTTC.

V and J are TRBV28 and TRBJ1-4, with TRBD1 matching over 7 bases. This CDR3 contains 15 residues. Trimming removed 3 bases from V and 0 bases from J; junction bases left unmatched: 1. CDR1 and CDR2 from the germline V gene are MDHEN and SYDVKM. The CDR3 here is CASSFDRATNEKLFF. In DNA form, the CDR3 reads TGTGCCAGCAGTTTTGACAGGGCAACTAATGAAAAACTGTTTTTT.

The chain combines TRBV24-1 with TRBJ1-2, with D uncertain. V was clipped by 2 bases and J by 4 bases, with 16 bases between them. CDR1 is KGHDR and CDR2 is SFDVKD in the germline V gene. The CDR3 is made up of 16 amino acids. The CDR3 region is CATSDSISEGGYGYTF. CDR3 coding DNA: TGTGCCACCAGTGATTCCATTAGTGAGGGAGGCTATGGCTACACCTTC.

The rearrangement joins TRBV5-1 to TRBJ2-7; 7 nucleotides align to TRBD2. CDR3 length equals 19 residues. V lost 4 bases, J lost 1 base, and 20 bases stayed unmatched. Germline V gene sequence: CDR1 SGHRS, CDR2 YFSETQ. For the CDR3, the DNA is TGCGCCAGCAGCCCCGGGAGGCGAGGTCGAGGCAGAGAGTCCTACGAGCAGTACTTC. It yields the protein CASSPGRRGRGRESYEQYF.

The chain links TRBV27 to TRBJ2-3; the match to TRBD2 covers 7 bases. Per the germline V gene, CDR1 is MNHEY and CDR2 is SMNVEV (reference sequence). The junction had 4 bases not matched to a gene; V was cut back by 2 bases and J by 2 bases. This CDR3 has 15 residues. CDR3 in amino acids: CASSLGGGFTDTQYF. The CDR3, as DNA: TGTGCCAGCAGTTTAGGGGGGGGGTTCACAGATACGCAGTATTTT.

The chain recombines TRBV7-9 with TRBJ2-1, with 9 bases identical to TRBD2. The CDR3 totals 16 residues. Germline loops: CDR1 SEHNR, CDR2 FQNEAQ (reference sequence). The ends lost 3 bases at V and 7 bases at J; junction bases unmatched: 10. This CDR3 reads CASSFTVAGVINEQFF. The CDR3 DNA reads as TGTGCCAGCAGCTTTACCGTAGCGGGAGTGATTAATGAGCAGTTCTTC.

This chain connects TRBV7-9 to TRBJ1-1; 7 bases map to TRBD1. In germline, CDR1 is SEHNR, CDR2 FQNEAQ (reference sequence). Trimming took 5 bases from V and 6 from J; bases not matched to a gene: 12. The CDR3 loop spans 15 amino acids. CDR3 nucleotides: TGTGCCAGCAGCGCGAAAGGACAGGCCCAGCCTGAAGCTTTCTTT. This encodes CASSAKGQAQPEAFF.

The chain joins TRBV5-1 to TRBJ2-7, with D possibly matching TRBD1 (6 bases). CDR3 length: 15 amino acids. In germline, CDR1 is SGHRS, CDR2 YFSETQ. Trimming removed 3 bases at V and 0 bases at J, with 13 bases between. CDR3 sequence (DNA): TGCGCCAGCAGCTCTGGTGGGGGCCTCTCCTACGAGCAGTACTTC. This sequence encodes CASSSGGGLSYEQYF.

The V and J genes are TRBV23-1 and TRBJ1-4; TRBD1 agrees at 8 bases. TRBV23-1 is reported as an ORF; its role is uncertain. This CDR3 has 16 amino acids. After removal of 3 bases from V and 8 bases from J, the junction contained 11 bases not matched to a gene. As DNA, the CDR3 is TGCGCCAGCAGTCAGCCGACAGGGGAGGGTGGGGAAAAACTGTTTTTT. Translation gives CASSQPTGEGGEKLFF.

V gene TRBV5-5 combines with J gene TRBJ2-1, with TRBD1 as a possible D gene (6 bases). The CDR3 totals 15 residues. CDR1 and CDR2 (germline): SGHKS, YYEKEE (reference sequence). Trimming left V 5 bases short and J 5 bases short, with 17 bases between. The CDR3, as DNA: TGTGCCAGCAGACCAGATACGGGACAAAACAATGAGCAGTTCTTC. It encodes CASRPDTGQNNEQFF.

The V gene is TRBV10-1, the J gene TRBJ2-5, with 13 bases aligning to TRBD2. Trimming at V came to 9 bases and at J to 2 bases, leaving 12 bases not matched to a gene. The CDR3 has 17 residues. Germline CDR1 and CDR2: WNHNN and SYGVQD (reference sequence). CDR3 DNA sequence: TGCGCCAGAGACCCTCGACTAGCGGGGGGACAACAAGAGACCCAGTACTTC. It specifies CARDPRLAGGQQETQYF.

The chain combines TRBV11-2 with TRBJ2-3, with 7 bases that match TRBD1. V shed 6 bases and J 0 bases; nucleotides not matched to a gene: 6. Germline CDR1 reads SGHAT; CDR2 reads FQNNGV. CDR3 length equals 15 residues. The chain's CDR3 is CASRGQPTSTDTQYF. DNA of the CDR3: TGTGCCAGCAGGGGACAGCCAACTAGCACAGATACGCAGTATTTT.

The chain has TRBV27 and TRBJ2-1; D might be TRBD2 (6 bases). V was cut by 6 bases and J by 8 bases, with 17 bases left in between. Germline V gives CDR1 MNHEY, CDR2 SMNVEV (reference sequence). This CDR3 is built from 14 residues. CDR3 in DNA: TGTGCCAGCAGGCCCCGGAGGGGTCGGGATGAGCAGTTCTTC. It translates to CASRPRRGRDEQFF.

The chain is built from TRBV4-1 and TRBJ2-1; 10 nucleotides match TRBD2. There are 15 residues in the CDR3. Trimming at V came to 4 bases and at J to 8 bases, leaving 8 bases not matched to a gene. The germline V gene has CDR1 MGHRA and CDR2 YSYEKL. The CDR3 DNA is TGCGCCAGCAGCCTGGGTGGGCTAGCGGGGGATGAGCAGTTCTTC. Its translation is CASSLGGLAGDEQFF.

V usage is TRBV9 and J usage is TRBJ2-1; D is perhaps TRBD2 (6 bases). V lost 0 bases to trimming and J lost 8 bases, with 18 bases between them. Germline CDR1 is SGDLS and CDR2 is YYNGEE. This CDR3 is 16 amino acids long. CDR3 loop: CASSVGGEERGHEQFF. The CDR3 DNA reads TGTGCCAGCAGCGTAGGTGGGGAGGAAAGAGGGCATGAGCAGTTCTTC.

V and J are TRBV7-2 and TRBJ2-5; tentatively, D is TRBD2 (6 bases). V lost 6 bases to trimming and J lost 2 bases, with 10 bases between them. The V gene's germline CDR1 is SGHTA and CDR2 FQGNSA. This CDR3 has 13 residues. The CDR3 region is CASSPSAQETQYF. CDR3 coding DNA: TGTGCCAGCAGTCCTAGCGCTCAAGAGACCCAGTACTTC.

The chain is built from TRBV2 and TRBJ1-2, with a weak D call TRBD1 (5 bases). The CDR3 runs to 13 residues. V lost 8 bases and J lost 8, with 18 bases in between. Germline V gene lookup returns CDR1 SNHLY and CDR2 FYNNEI. The CDR3 is CASGGPYQGGYTF. The DNA of the CDR3 is TGTGCCAGCGGCGGCCCTTATCAGGGAGGCTACACCTTC.

This chain connects TRBV2 to TRBJ2-1; TRBD2 aligns across 15 bases. Germline lookup yields CDR1 SNHLY and CDR2 FYNNEI. The CDR3 is 14 residues long. V lost 8 bases and J lost 5; bases outside the gene matches: 1. CDR3 coding DNA: TGTGCCAGCGGGACTAGCGGGGGGAACAATGAGCAGTTCTTC. Its translation: CASGTSGGNNEQFF.

The chain joins TRBV10-3 to TRBJ2-1; no firm D call. This CDR3 comprises 13 residues. The germline CDR1 and CDR2 sequences are ENHRY and SYGVKD. Deletions cut 11 bases from V and 7 bases from J, with 18 bases between. The CDR3 nucleotides read TGTGCCTCCTCCATCTTCGATGCGAATGAGCAGTTCTTC. This gives the protein CASSIFDANEQFF.